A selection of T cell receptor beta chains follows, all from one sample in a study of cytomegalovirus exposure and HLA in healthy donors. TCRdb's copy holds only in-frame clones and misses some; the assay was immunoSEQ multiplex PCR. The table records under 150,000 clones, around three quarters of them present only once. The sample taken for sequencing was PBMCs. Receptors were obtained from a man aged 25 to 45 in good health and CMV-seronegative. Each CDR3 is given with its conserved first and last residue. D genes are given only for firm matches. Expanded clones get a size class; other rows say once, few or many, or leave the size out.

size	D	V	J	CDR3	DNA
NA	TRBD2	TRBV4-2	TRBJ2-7	CASSQEPSGAYEQYF	TGTGCCAGCAGCCAAGAGCCTAGCGGGGCCTACGAGCAGTACTTC
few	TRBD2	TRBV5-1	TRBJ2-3	CASSLPGLASTDTQYF	TGCGCCAGCAGCTTGCCGGGACTAGCGAGCACAGATACGCAGTATTTT
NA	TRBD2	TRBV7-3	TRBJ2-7	CASSLWSGKAYEQYF	TGTGCCAGCAGCTTATGGAGCGGGAAGGCCTACGAGCAGTACTTC
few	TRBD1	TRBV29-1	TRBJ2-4	CSGGQGAAGRSYIAKNIQYF	TGCAGCGGCGGACAGGGGGCGGCCGGGCGCAGCTACATAGCCAAAAACATTCAGTACTTC
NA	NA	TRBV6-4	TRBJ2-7	CASSDSYPRRSFEQYF	TGTGCCAGCAGTGATTCCTATCCGCGCCGGTCGTTCGAGCAGTACTTC
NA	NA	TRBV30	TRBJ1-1	CAWSVGNTEAFF	TGTGCCTGGAGTGTCGGGAACACTGAAGCTTTCTTT
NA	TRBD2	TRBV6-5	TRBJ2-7	CASSREGLALREQYF	TGTGCCAGCAGTCGAGAGGGACTAGCCCTCCGCGAGCAGTACTTC
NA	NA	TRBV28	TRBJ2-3	CASRGTAGGTDTQYF	TGTGCCAGCAGAGGCACCGCCGGCGGGACAGATACGCAGTATTTT
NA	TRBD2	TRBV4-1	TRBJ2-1	CASSQDTSGSPPYNEQFF	TGCGCCAGCAGCCAAGATACTAGCGGGAGCCCCCCCTACAATGAGCAGTTCTTC
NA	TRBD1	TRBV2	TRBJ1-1	CASRATGVTEAFF	TGTGCCAGCAGGGCAACAGGGGTCACTGAAGCTTTCTTT
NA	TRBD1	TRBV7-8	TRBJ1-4	CASTAYRGGTNEKLFF	TGTGCCAGCACCGCATACAGGGGGGGGACCAATGAAAAACTGTTTTTT
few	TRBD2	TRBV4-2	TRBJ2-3	CASSQEAGDLSDTQYF	TGTGCCAGCAGCCAAGAAGCGGGAGATCTGTCAGATACGCAGTATTTT
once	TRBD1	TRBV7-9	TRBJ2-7	CASSQTGQGGFARSYEQYF	TGTGCCAGCAGCCAAACGGGACAGGGCGGGTTCGCCCGCTCCTACGAGCAGTACTTC
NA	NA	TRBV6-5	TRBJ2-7	CASSYTAGGTYEQYF	TGTGCCAGCAGTTACACGGCAGGGGGGACTTACGAGCAGTACTTC
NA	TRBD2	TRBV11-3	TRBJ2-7	CASSSGGDQGEQYF	TGTGCCAGCAGCTCTGGGGGGGACCAGGGCGAGCAGTACTTC
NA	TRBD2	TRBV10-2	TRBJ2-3	CASREVLAGTDTQYF	TGCGCCAGCAGGGAGGTACTAGCGGGAACAGATACGCAGTATTTT
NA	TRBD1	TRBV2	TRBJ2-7	CASGRDRGSYEQYF	TGTGCCAGCGGCCGGGACAGGGGGTCCTACGAGCAGTACTTC
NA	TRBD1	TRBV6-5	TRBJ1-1	CASSMGQGASTEAFF	TGTGCCAGCAGTATGGGACAGGGGGCGAGCACTGAAGCTTTCTTT
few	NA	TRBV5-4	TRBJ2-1	CASSLAVFSYNEQFF	TGTGCCAGCAGCTTGGCTGTTTTCTCCTACAATGAGCAGTTCTTC
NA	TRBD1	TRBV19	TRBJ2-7	CASSNLLGQGEQYF	TGTGCCAGTAGTAACCTCCTCGGACAGGGCGAGCAGTACTTC
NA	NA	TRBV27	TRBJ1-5	CASSLGGTDVRPQHF	TGTGCCAGCAGTTTGGGAGGGACTGACGTACGGCCCCAGCATTTT
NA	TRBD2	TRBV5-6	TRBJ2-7	CASSLGLAGAYEQYF	TGTGCCAGCAGCCTGGGACTAGCGGGAGCCTACGAGCAGTACTTC
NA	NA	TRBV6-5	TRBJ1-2	CASSFQPSNYGYPF	TGTGCCAGCAGTTTTCAGCCAAGCAACTATGGCTACCCCTTC
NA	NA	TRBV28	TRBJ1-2	CASSLGQGFAYGYTF	TGTGCCAGCAGTTTAGGGCAGGGATTTGCCTATGGCTACACCTTC
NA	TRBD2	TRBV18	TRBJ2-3	CASSPSTSGTDGDTQYF	TGTGCCAGCTCACCATCGACTAGCGGAACTGATGGGGATACGCAGTATTTT
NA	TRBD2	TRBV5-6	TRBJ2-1	CASSPGLVGYNEQFF	TGTGCCAGCAGCCCCGGACTAGTAGGCTACAATGAGCAGTTCTTC
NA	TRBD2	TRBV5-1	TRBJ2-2	CASSLALAGVGGELFF	TGCGCCAGCAGCTTGGCATTAGCGGGAGTTGGCGGGGAGCTGTTTTTT
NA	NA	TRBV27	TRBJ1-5	CASAYRTVGNQPQHF	TGTGCCAGCGCCTACCGGACAGTGGGTAATCAGCCCCAGCATTTT